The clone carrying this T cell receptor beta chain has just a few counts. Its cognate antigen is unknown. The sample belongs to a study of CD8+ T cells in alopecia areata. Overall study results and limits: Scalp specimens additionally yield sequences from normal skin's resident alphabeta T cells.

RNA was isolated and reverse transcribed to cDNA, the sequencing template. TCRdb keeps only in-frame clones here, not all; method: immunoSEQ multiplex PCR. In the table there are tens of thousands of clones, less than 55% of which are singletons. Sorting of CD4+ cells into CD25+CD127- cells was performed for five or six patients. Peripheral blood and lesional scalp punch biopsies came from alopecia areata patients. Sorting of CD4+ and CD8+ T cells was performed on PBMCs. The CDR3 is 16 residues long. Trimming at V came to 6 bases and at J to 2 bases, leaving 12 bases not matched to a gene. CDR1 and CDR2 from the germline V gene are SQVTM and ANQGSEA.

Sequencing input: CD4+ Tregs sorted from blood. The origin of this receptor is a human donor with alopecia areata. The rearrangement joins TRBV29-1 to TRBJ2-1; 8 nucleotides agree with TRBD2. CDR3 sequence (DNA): TGCAGCGTCCGGGAGGGGTCGGGGGGACCCTACAATGAGCAGTTCTTC. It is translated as CSVREGSGGPYNEQFF.